The clone carrying this T cell receptor beta chain has just a few counts. Its target is not known. It was with 60 Vbeta and 13 Jbeta primers that the PCR ran. Libraries were prepared by immunoSEQ multiplex PCR; TCRdb keeps only in-frame clonotypes and omits some of them. The data hold 130,000 to 150,000 clones, with around 80% observed a single time. This sample is part of a study of cytomegalovirus exposure and HLA in healthy donors. Study information: Unique TCR beta sequences numbering about 100 million came from 150 million to 200 million T cells in an earlier analysis. General observations from the study: Upon later analysis, HLA-associated TCR beta chains proved more clonally expanded than other, equally common chains. Most subjects had HLA-A and HLA-B alleles reportedly predicted accurately by TCR beta sequences.

The V gene's germline CDR1 is MNHNS and CDR2 SASEGT. After removal of 6 bases from V and 1 base from J, the junction contained 6 bases not matched to a gene. The CDR3 runs to 15 residues. The rearrangement uses TRBV6-1 and TRBJ2-7; 10 nucleotides match TRBD2. Sequenced sample: PBMCs. The receptor was derived from a woman in her sixties or seventies in good health and CMV-seropositive. CDR3 protein: CASRLLAGPSYEQYF. The CDR3, as DNA: TGTGCCAGCAGACTACTAGCGGGACCTTCCTACGAGCAGTACTTC.